This TCR beta chain derives from a study of siplizumab effects on memory and regulatory T cells. Findings of the study overall: Suppressive activity of Tregs proliferating in siplizumab cultures remained unconfirmed. It seemed that naive T cells were more diverse than memory cells and were major contributors to the alloresponse.

Comment on this clone: What it recognizes is unknown.

Assaying covered 75,000 to 100,000 TCR templates per sample. Sequenced by immunoSEQ multiplex PCR; TCRdb stores in-frame clones only, minus some. The sample contains 75,000 to 100,000 clones, about 94% of which appear only once. This CDR3 comprises 15 residues. Germline CDR1 SGHTA, CDR2 FQGNSA. Trimming shortened V by 0 bases and J by 1 base, and 9 bases separated the two germline ends. The material sequenced was non-Treg CD4+ T cells sorted from blood. The rearrangement joins TRBV7-2 to TRBJ1-1; unclear D gene. The sequence derives from a human donor in good health. The CDR3 loop reads CASSLAFSANTEAFF. The CDR3 DNA sequence: TGTGCCAGCAGCTTAGCTTTTTCGGCGAACACTGAAGCTTTCTTT.